The 10 T cell receptor beta chains listed next were all sequenced from one sample in a study of blood T cell repertoires in COVID-19. This table comes from immunoSEQ multiplex PCR, and its TCRdb copy is limited to in-frame clones, with some not included. This sample yields under 200,000 clones, of which roughly 87% are seen a single time; 3.9% belongs to the top ten. Sequencing input: peripheral blood. The receptor set was obtained from a woman aged 60 to 75 who had recovered from COVID-19.

This clone was picked up a small number of times. The genes are TRBV29-1 and TRBJ2-3, with D perhaps TRBD2 (5 bases). Looked up from germline, CDR1 is SQVTM and CDR2 is ANQGSEA. The CDR3 consists of 12 residues. Here the CDR3 reads CSLAENTDTQYF. The CDR3 region has the DNA TGCAGTCTAGCCGAAAACACAGATACGCAGTATTTT.

This clone has just one count. This chain links TRBV7-3 with TRBJ2-1; 11 positions match TRBD2. Germline CDR1 and CDR2: SGHTA and FQGTGA. The CDR3 is made up of 15 amino acids. Unmatched junction bases numbered 3, after V lost 0 bases and J lost 8 bases. CDR3 sequence: CASSLTSGGVDEQFF. Here the CDR3 DNA reads TGTGCCAGCAGCTTAACTAGCGGGGGGGTAGATGAGCAGTTCTTC.

V and J are TRBV15 and TRBJ2-7; 9 positions match TRBD2. The CDR3 extends over 15 amino acids. Trimming removed 4 bases from V and 2 bases from J; junction bases left unmatched: 6. CDR1 LNHNV and CDR2 YYDKDF come from the germline V gene (reference sequence). CDR3 coding DNA: TGTGCCACCAGCACGGGGGGCGGGGGGGCCTACGAGCAGTACTTC. This sequence encodes CATSTGGGGAYEQYF.

The gene calls are TRBV6-5 and TRBJ2-2; 7 bases agree with TRBD1. V trimming: 6 bases; J trimming: 4 bases; junction bases outside the gene matches: 8. The CDR3 runs to 15 residues. CDR1 and CDR2 from the germline V gene are MNHEY and SVGAGI. Written as DNA, the CDR3 is TGTGCCAGCAGACGACAGGGTGCCACCACCGGGGAGCTGTTTTTT. Translating gives CASRRQGATTGELFF.

DNA of the CDR3: TGTGCCAGCAGCCAAGTAGGGACTACTGGAGGATACGAGCAGTACTTC. Amino acid sequence: CASSQVGTTGGYEQYF. The chain employs TRBV14 and TRBJ2-7; 7 nucleotides align to TRBD2. The J segment lost 4 bases and the V segment lost 1 base, leaving 10 bases of the junction unmatched. Germline V lookup: CDR1 SGHDN, CDR2 FVKESK. The CDR3 contains 16 residues.

The genes are TRBV28 and TRBJ2-7; D perhaps matches TRBD1 (6 bases). The V end lost 1 base, the J end lost 2 bases, and 12 bases lay between the germline ends. The germline CDR1 and CDR2 sequences are MDHEN and SYDVKM. The CDR3 is made up of 15 amino acids. The CDR3 DNA reads TGTGCCAGCAGTTTATCAGGGGCTCCTCCCTACGAGCAGTACTTC. Its protein is CASSLSGAPPYEQYF.

V is TRBV11-1 and J is TRBJ2-5; 9 bases align to TRBD2. CDR1 and CDR2 from the germline V gene are SGHAT and FQDESV (reference sequence). CDR3 size: 16 residues. V dropped 3 bases and J dropped 7; count of bases not matched to a gene: 12. In DNA form, the CDR3 reads TGTGCCAGCAGCTTCGGTGTAGCGGGGGTTCCTGGGACCCAGTACTTC. Protein: CASSFGVAGVPGTQYF.

V and J are TRBV19 and TRBJ1-6; D ambiguous. Germline CDR1 and CDR2: LNHDA and SQIVND (reference sequence). Trimming cost V 3 bases and J 7 bases, with 16 bases left between them. The length of the CDR3 is 16 residues. As DNA, the CDR3 is TGTGCCAGTAGTATTATGATCTTGGCTGAAAATTCACCCCTCCACTTT. This encodes CASSIMILAENSPLHF.

V is TRBV3-1 (or the pseudogene TRBV3-2) and J is TRBJ2-3; TRBD2 matches at 7 bases. The CDR3 loop spans 14 amino acids. V lost 1 base to trimming and J lost 4 bases; unmatched junction nucleotides: 2. Germline V gene data show CDR1 as LGHDT and CDR2 as YNNKEL (reference sequence). CDR3 sequence: CASSQVLAADTQYF. DNA for the CDR3: TGTGCCAGCAGCCAAGTCCTAGCGGCAGATACGCAGTATTTT.

The chain carries TRBV19 and TRBJ2-2, with 7 bases aligning to TRBD1. Germline loops: CDR1 LNHDA, CDR2 SQIVND (reference sequence). The CDR3 covers 14 residues. V was pared by 7 bases and J by 4 bases, with 6 bases of the junction left unmatched. The CDR3 nucleotides read TGTGCCAGTAATAGGGGGCGGGTCACCGGGGAGCTGTTTTTT. Protein sequence: CASNRGRVTGELFF.